The 20 T cell receptor beta chains below come from one sample, sequenced in a study of blood T cell repertoires in COVID-19. Sequencing used immunoSEQ multiplex PCR; TCRdb keeps in-frame clones, though not all of them. The sample holds hundreds of thousands of clones, around 86% seen once. The sequenced sample consisted of peripheral blood. These receptor sequences come from a man between 65 and 85 years old with acute or convalescent COVID-19.

The CDR3 is CASSLAGGQPQHF. The CDR3, as DNA: TGTGCCAGCAGCTTAGCGGGAGGGCAGCCCCAGCATTTT. The chain is built from TRBV7-6 and TRBJ1-5; D is unresolved. V was pared by 0 bases and J by 7 bases, with 7 bases between. CDR3 size: 13 residues. Looked up from germline, CDR1 is SGHVS and CDR2 is FNYEAQ.

This chain uses TRBV11-2 with TRBJ2-3, with 10 positions matching TRBD2. The germline V gene encodes CDR1 SGHAT and CDR2 FQNNGV. There are 16 residues in the CDR3. V was clipped by 3 bases and J by 3 bases; unmatched bases: 6. CDR3 loop: CASSFLAGETTDTQYF. In DNA, the CDR3 is TGTGCCAGCAGCTTCCTAGCGGGGGAGACAACAGATACGCAGTATTTT. The whole variable domain, filled in from reference TRBV11-2 and TRBJ2-3, reads EAGVAQSPRYKIIEKRQSVAFWCNPISGHATLYWYQQILGQGPKLLIQFQNNGVVDDSQLPKDRFSAERLKGVDSTLKIQPAKLEDSAVYLCASSFLAGETTDTQYFGPGTRLTVL.

The rearrangement joins TRBV6-1 to TRBJ1-1; a weak D match, TRBD1 (6 bases). Germline V gene sequence: CDR1 MNHNS, CDR2 SASEGT. The CDR3 totals 15 residues. Trimming left V 8 bases short and J 3 bases short, with 19 bases between. CDR3 region: CASRPETGRDTEAFF. CDR3 sequence (DNA): TGTGCCAGCCGTCCGGAGACAGGTCGCGACACTGAAGCTTTCTTT.

CDR3: CASSPIGGVTDTQYF. The CDR3 DNA reads TGTGCCAGCAGCCCCATCGGGGGGGTCACAGATACGCAGTATTTT. The chain is built from TRBV7-2 and TRBJ2-3; TRBD2 aligns across 8 bases. V was pared by 5 bases and J by 2 bases, with 6 bases of the junction left unmatched. The CDR3 contains 15 residues. The germline gives CDR1 SGHTA, CDR2 FQGNSA.

The chain joins TRBV5-8 to TRBJ1-5, with 9 bases matching TRBD1. The V and J ends lost 3 bases and 3 bases, in that order; junction bases with no gene match: 10. Per germline, CDR1 SGHTS and CDR2 YDEGEE. The CDR3 consists of 17 residues. DNA of the CDR3: TGTGCCAGCAGCTCCTCTCTGACAGGGGGGTACAATCAGCCCCAGCATTTT. Protein sequence: CASSSSLTGGYNQPQHF.

The rearrangement joins TRBV6-5 to TRBJ2-5, with D tentatively TRBD1 (6 bases). The CDR3 runs to 13 residues. The V gene lost 0 bases and the J gene lost 6 bases, with 8 bases spanning the gap. Germline CDR1 is MNHEY and CDR2 is SVGAGI. The CDR3 nucleotides read TGTGCCAGCAGTTACTCGCAGGGGCAGACCCAGTACTTC. It codes for CASSYSQGQTQYF.

V gene TRBV11-3 combines with J gene TRBJ1-5, with a tentative D call TRBD1 (6 bases). The CDR3 runs to 16 residues. Germline V lookup: CDR1 SGHNT, CDR2 YENEEA. V was cut by 0 bases and J by 0 bases, with 9 bases left in between. The CDR3 region is CASSLDRTDSNQPQHF. Here the CDR3 DNA reads TGTGCCAGCAGCTTAGATAGGACAGATAGCAATCAGCCCCAGCATTTT.

The genes are TRBV29-1 and TRBJ2-1; 10 nucleotides line up with TRBD1. CDR1 is SQVTM and CDR2 is ANQGSEA in the germline V gene. The CDR3 is 13 amino acids. V shed 8 bases, J shed 6 bases, and the junction held 7 bases outside the gene matches. The CDR3 protein is CSLRQGAGNEQFF. In DNA, the CDR3 is TGCAGCCTTCGACAGGGGGCAGGCAATGAGCAGTTCTTC.

The chain combines TRBV7-9 with TRBJ1-4; 7 nucleotides agree with TRBD1. Trimming took 0 bases from V and 8 from J; bases not matched to a gene: 6. CDR1 is SEHNR, CDR2 FQNEAQ, per germline (reference sequence). The CDR3 is made up of 15 amino acids. DNA of the CDR3: TGTGCCAGCAGCTTAGCAGGGACAGTAGGCGAAAAACTGTTTTTT. Translation: CASSLAGTVGEKLFF.

The chain has TRBV5-4 and TRBJ2-3, with TRBD2 as a possible D gene (7 bases). The CDR3 contains 16 residues. The germline CDR1 and CDR2 sequences are SGHNT and YYREEE (reference sequence). Between the trimmed V and J ends, which lost 4 bases and 2 bases, there was a span of 17 bases. CDR3 in DNA: TGTGCCAGCAGCAGAGGGGGGCGGGGGCCCACAGATACGCAGTATTTT. It codes for CASSRGGRGPTDTQYF. The full variable domain, completed using reference TRBV5-4 and TRBJ2-3, is ETGVTQSPTHLIKTRGQQVTLRCSSQSGHNTVSWYQQALGQGPQFIFQYYREEENGRGNFPPRFSGLQFPNYSSELNVNALELDDSALYLCASSRGGRGPTDTQYFGPGTRLTVL.

The chain joins TRBV6-5 to TRBJ2-1, with unresolved D. V lost 7 bases to trimming and J lost 9 bases, with 16 bases between them. The CDR3 has 13 residues. CDR1 and CDR2 (germline): MNHEY, SVGAGI. The CDR3 coding sequence is TGTGCCAGCAACCACCCCACAATCACTGAGCAGTTCTTC. It codes for CASNHPTITEQFF.

The chain couples TRBV6-2 or TRBV6-3 to TRBJ2-3; D perhaps matches TRBD2 (5 bases). Deletions cut 2 bases from V and 0 bases from J, with 15 bases between. The CDR3 totals 17 residues. CDR1 and CDR2 (germline): MNHEY, SVGEGT. The CDR3 protein is CASSYAAWSGSTDTQYF. CDR3 nucleotides: TGTGCCAGCAGTTACGCCGCGTGGAGCGGAAGCACAGATACGCAGTATTTT.

V usage is TRBV2 and J usage is TRBJ1-2; D possibly corresponds to TRBD1 (5 bases). Germline CDR1 SNHLY, CDR2 FYNNEI. V was shortened by 8 bases and J by 8 bases, with 15 bases between the two germline ends. There are 12 residues in the CDR3. The CDR3 DNA is TGTGCCAGCTCTCGGCAGGGAGGCGGCTACACCTTC. Its translation is CASSRQGGGYTF. The whole variable domain, remainder taken from reference TRBV2 and TRBJ1-2, is EPEVTQTPSHQVTQMGQEVILRCVPISNHLYFYWYRQILGQKVEFLVSFYNNEISEKSEIFDDQFSVERPDGSNFTLKIRSTKLEDSAMYFCASSRQGGGYTFGSGTRLTVV.

V and J are TRBV12-3 or TRBV12-4 and TRBJ1-1, with 9 bases matching TRBD1. This CDR3 has 13 amino acids. After removal of 3 bases from V and 9 bases from J, the junction contained 5 bases not matched to a gene. CDR3 amino acids: CASSLDYRGQAFF. The CDR3 nucleotides are TGTGCCAGCAGTTTGGACTACAGGGGGCAAGCTTTCTTT.

The V gene is TRBV6-4, the J gene TRBJ1-5, with D maybe TRBD1 (6 bases). From germline, CDR1 is MRHNA and CDR2 SNTAGT. This CDR3 region has 15 residues. The V end lost 4 bases, the J end lost 0 bases, and 10 bases lay between the germline ends. The CDR3 region is CASSVDSYSNQPQHF. In DNA, the CDR3 is TGTGCCAGCAGTGTGGACAGCTATAGCAATCAGCCCCAGCATTTT.

V is TRBV5-1 and J is TRBJ2-7, with TRBD1 identical over 10 bases. Germline V gene data show CDR1 as SGHRS and CDR2 as YFSETQ. The CDR3 spans 15 residues. V shed 2 bases, J shed 3 bases, and the junction held 5 bases outside the gene matches. The CDR3 protein is CASSFMTGGVYEQYF. The CDR3 DNA reads TGCGCCAGCAGCTTTATGACAGGGGGCGTCTACGAGCAGTACTTC.

The V gene is TRBV6-4, the J gene TRBJ2-1, with D possibly TRBD1 on 5 matching bases. CDR1 is MRHNA, CDR2 SNTAGT, per germline. The CDR3 extends over 12 amino acids. Trimming took 4 bases from V and 7 from J, leaving 8 bases between them. In DNA, the CDR3 is TGTGCCAGCAGTGGGGGCTCGAATGAGCAGTTCTTC. It translates to CASSGGSNEQFF.

The table lists this clone with a count of one. The chain joins TRBV18 to TRBJ2-1; 10 bases are shared with TRBD1. This CDR3 spans 16 amino acids. Germline trimming cut 1 base from V and 7 bases from J; bases unmatched to any gene: 7. CDR1 and CDR2 from the germline V gene are KGHSH and LQKENI. This CDR3 reads CASSPRRDRGENEQFF. In DNA form, the CDR3 reads TGTGCCAGCTCACCACGGAGGGACAGGGGTGAGAATGAGCAGTTCTTC.

This chain links TRBV2 with TRBJ1-2; weak D call: TRBD1 (6 bases). Trimming pared 4 bases from V and 3 bases from J, leaving 12 bases between. This CDR3 spans 14 amino acids. The germline V gene has CDR1 SNHLY and CDR2 FYNNEI. The CDR3 region is CASSAGEIYYGYTF. The CDR3 nucleotides read TGTGCCAGCAGTGCAGGGGAGATCTACTATGGCTACACCTTC.

The V gene is TRBV28, the J gene TRBJ2-7; maybe TRBD1 (5 bases). Between the trimmed V and J ends, which lost 9 bases and 2 bases, there was a span of 14 bases. The CDR3 runs to 13 residues. CDR1 and CDR2 from the germline V gene are MDHEN and SYDVKM. CDR3 residues: CASTTTATYEQYF. CDR3 DNA sequence: TGTGCCAGTACTACGACAGCCACCTACGAGCAGTACTTC.